A selection of T cell receptor beta chains follows, all from one sample in a study of shared clonotypes between healthy human individuals. Clones were read by immunoSEQ multiplex PCR, and TCRdb kept only the in-frame ones, dropping some. Of about 680,000 clones in the sample, about 91% were seen once. Sequenced sample: naive CD8+ T cells sorted from blood. These receptors were taken from a man aged 30 to 45 in good health. Each CDR3 is given with its conserved first and last residue. The D gene is left open where the match is weak. Clone size is given for some rows only: seen once, a few or many times, or a class if the clone is expanded.

D	size	J	V	DNA	CDR3
TRBD1	NA	TRBJ2-4	TRBV7-9	TGTGCCAGCAGCAGTTCCCCGGAGGACAGGGGAGTAAACATTCAGTACTTC	CASSSSPEDRGVNIQYF
NA	NA	TRBJ2-1	TRBV27	TGTGCCAGCAGTTTGCCTATAGGGGGATCTGAGCAGTTCTTC	CASSLPIGGSEQFF
NA	NA	TRBJ2-7	TRBV27	TGTGCCAGCAGTTTAGGGGGACCCTACGAGCAGTACTTC	CASSLGGPYEQYF
TRBD2	NA	TRBJ2-7	TRBV10-3	TGTGCCATCAGTGAGGGAGCGCGGGGAGGGTACGAGCAGTACTTC	CAISEGARGGYEQYF
NA	NA	TRBJ2-1	TRBV29-1	TGCAGCGTGAATCTGGGGGCGCAGCAGTTCTTC	CSVNLGAQQFF
NA	NA	TRBJ2-6	TRBV7-6	TGTGCCAGCAGCTTACGGTCCCCCTTTGGTGGCTCTGGGGCCAACGTCCTGACTTTC	CASSLRSPFGGSGANVLTF
TRBD1	NA	TRBJ1-5	TRBV27	TGTGCCAGCAGCCCCACCACAGGGGGCCCCAATCAGCCCCAGCATTTT	CASSPTTGGPNQPQHF
NA	NA	TRBJ1-4	TRBV7-9	TGTGCCAGCAGCTTCACGGGGGCCAGGGATGAAAAACTGTTTTTT	CASSFTGARDEKLFF
TRBD1	NA	TRBJ1-2	TRBV5-4	TGTGCCAGCAGCCCCCAGGGGGGGTTAGGTGGCTACACCTTC	CASSPQGGLGGYTF
NA	NA	TRBJ2-6	TRBV7-8	TGTGCCAGCAGCGGTAACCGGGACGCTGGGCTCTCTGGGGCCAACGTCCTGACTTTC	CASSGNRDAGLSGANVLTF
NA	NA	TRBJ2-7	TRBV27	TGTGCCAGCAGAACCGGGACGGGCGAGCAGTACTTC	CASRTGTGEQYF
TRBD2	NA	TRBJ2-1	TRBV28	TGTGCCAGCAGCTCGCTAATTGGGGGACTAGCGGGTAGCTCCTACAATGAGCAGTTCTTC	CASSSLIGGLAGSSYNEQFF
NA	NA	TRBJ2-7	TRBV29-1	TGCAGCGTTGAAGGCACTGACTACGAGCAGTACTTC	CSVEGTDYEQYF
TRBD1	NA	TRBJ2-7	TRBV19	TGTGCCAGTAGCGGGACAGGGATCGAGCAGTACTTC	CASSGTGIEQYF
NA	NA	TRBJ2-1	TRBV4-1	TGCGCCAGCACCCCATCAGGGGGGAGGGCCTTTCATGAGCAGTTCTTC	CASTPSGGRAFHEQFF
TRBD1	NA	TRBJ2-7	TRBV28	TGTGCCAGCAGTTCCTTGACAGGGGGCGACTCCTACGAGCAGTACTTC	CASSSLTGGDSYEQYF
TRBD1	NA	TRBJ2-7	TRBV6-6	TGTGCCAGCAGCAAGACCAGGGGGCTGACCTACGAGCAGTACTTC	CASSKTRGLTYEQYF
NA	NA	TRBJ1-5	TRBV6-1	TGTGCCACCGTACGTGGCAATCAGCCCCAGCATTTT	CATVRGNQPQHF
NA	NA	TRBJ2-1	TRBV2	TGTGCCAGCAGTGAAAAGGGCCAGTACAATGAGCAGTTCTTC	CASSEKGQYNEQFF
TRBD1	NA	TRBJ2-3	TRBV19	TGTGCCAGTAGTATACTGGGACAGGGGGCAAAAGATACGCAGTATTTT	CASSILGQGAKDTQYF
NA	NA	TRBJ2-2	TRBV11-2	TGTGCCAGCAGCCCCCCGTCGGGTTCCCCGAACACCGGGGAGCTGTTTTTT	CASSPPSGSPNTGELFF
TRBD1	NA	TRBJ2-7	TRBV15	TGTGCCACCAGCAGAGGTGGGACAGCAAGCTCCTACGAGCAGTACTTC	CATSRGGTASSYEQYF
NA	once	TRBJ2-7	TRBV7-8	TGTGCCAGCAGCGAAGACTCGGGGGCCTCCTACGAGCAGTACTTC	CASSEDSGASYEQYF
NA	NA	TRBJ1-5	TRBV6-1	TGTGCCAGCAGTAAAGGGACTGGCAGGCGCAATCAGCCCCAGCATTTT	CASSKGTGRRNQPQHF
TRBD2	NA	TRBJ2-3	TRBV4-3	TGCGCCAGCAGCCAAGATCCCAGCGGGAGTTCAGATACGCAGTATTTT	CASSQDPSGSSDTQYF
TRBD2	NA	TRBJ2-3	TRBV6-6	TGTGCCAGCAGTTACTCGGTAGCGGGAGACTCAGATACGCAGTATTTT	CASSYSVAGDSDTQYF
NA	NA	TRBJ1-1	TRBV10-1	TGCGCCAGCAGTGAGTCGTACAGTTTGATGAACACTGAAGCTTTCTTT	CASSESYSLMNTEAFF
NA	NA	TRBJ2-5	TRBV19	TGTGCCAGTAGTAGAAATAGTAACAGGGATGAGACCCAGTACTTC	CASSRNSNRDETQYF